This T cell receptor beta chain was observed in a study of blood T cell repertoires in COVID-19. Seattle enrolled patients during active infection and tracked them longitudinally. Germline values: CDR1 GTSNPN, CDR2 SVGIG (reference sequence). The CDR3 is made up of 11 amino acids. V was pared by 1 base and J by 4 bases, with 5 bases between. Authors' processing steps: Reference gene primer amplification in the assay estimated nucleated cell counts. Sequencing was performed with immunoSEQ multiplex PCR; in TCRdb, only in-frame clones are kept and a portion is missing. D and trimming come from the DNA, and the V and J calls and clone size come from that table. The sample contains tens of thousands of clones, around 85% of which appear only once.

This sequence joins TRBV30 and TRBJ2-7; D gene unclear. This TCR derives from a man aged 35 to 55 with COVID-19, enrolled during active disease. The sequenced material came from peripheral blood. This CDR3 is CAWSGLYEQYF. CDR3 DNA: TGTGCCTGGAGTGGACTTTACGAGCAGTACTTC.